The entry below describes one TCR beta chain. Its antigen is not known. The data are from a study of shared clonotypes between healthy human individuals. Germline CDR1 is MDHEN and CDR2 is SYDVKM. V trimming: 7 bases; J trimming: 1 base; junction bases outside the gene matches: 16. The CDR3 loop spans 18 amino acids. Study-wide results and caveats: About 5% of naive CD4 clonotypes were shared across four donors. Generation probabilities were higher for clonotypes shared across all four sorted-subset donors than for unshared ones.

Template for every sorted-subset replicate PCR totaled around 210 ng DNA, 25,000 to 35,000 T cell genomes. Repertoires were generated with immunoSEQ multiplex PCR, while TCRdb's copy carries only in-frame clones and drops some. The sample carries over 850,000 clones, approximately 78% recorded once. This TCR came from a young man in good health. Some clones in this sample may be carry-over from other donors' samples. The rearrangement links TRBV28 to TRBJ2-7; 10 bases are a match to TRBD2. Sequencing input: memory CD4+ T cells from PBMCs. The sample's subset: CD45RA-negative fraction. The CDR3 sequence is CASTGQGLAFRPSYEQYF. The DNA of the CDR3 is TGTGCCAGCACCGGCCAGGGACTAGCGTTCCGTCCGTCCTACGAGCAGTACTTC.